This TCR beta chain was retrieved from a study of T-cell memory formation after mild COVID-19. Broader study findings: Pre-infection memory harbored some responding clones, suggesting cross-reactive memory joined.

A single record per CDR3 protein comes from TCRdb applying MiXCR to the 5' RACE reads. Of about 470,000 distinct CDR3 sequences listed, 18% are singletons. This clonotype was seen a handful of times. Its antigen is undetermined. The sequence came from an adult woman who had mild COVID-19 (a few samples of this study predate the infection). Cell type and time point are not known. Source material: PBMCs or a T cell subset sorted from them (not recorded which).

The CDR3 spells CASRPGVNTGELFF. CDR3 DNA: TGTGCCAGCAGGCCCGGGGTCAACACCGGGGAGCTGTTTTTT. The rearrangement links TRBV5-6 to TRBJ2-2; D may be TRBD2 (5 bases). V lost 5 bases, J lost 2 bases, and 10 bases lay in between. CDR3 size: 14 residues. Germline V gene sequence: CDR1 SGHDT, CDR2 YYEEEE.